These 27 T cell receptor beta chains share one sample of origin, sequenced in a study of blood T cell repertoires in COVID-19. The data were produced by immunoSEQ multiplex PCR, yet TCRdb's version contains in-frame clones alone and is incomplete. There are fewer than 400,000 clones in the sample; roughly 90% occur only once, and under 3% lies in the top ten. Material for sequencing was peripheral blood. The origin of the receptors is a woman aged 25 to 39 with COVID-19, enrolled during active disease.

This sequence joins TRBV30 and TRBJ2-7, with no clear D. CDR1 and CDR2 (germline): GTSNPN, SVGIG (reference sequence). Deletions cut 0 bases from V and 2 bases from J, with 11 bases between. The CDR3 has 14 residues. CDR3 protein: CAWSVIDKPYEQYF. CDR3 coding DNA: TGTGCCTGGAGTGTAATCGACAAACCCTACGAGCAGTACTTC.

This sequence joins TRBV5-1 and TRBJ2-1; the D gene is possibly TRBD2 (6 bases). Germline V gene sequence: CDR1 SGHRS, CDR2 YFSETQ. The CDR3 totals 17 residues. Trimming pared 0 bases from V and 7 bases from J, leaving 20 bases between. The CDR3 loop reads CASSLEGLAARGNEQFF. CDR3 DNA: TGCGCCAGCAGCTTGGAAGGTTTGGCGGCCCGGGGGAATGAGCAGTTCTTC.

The rearrangement links TRBV3-1 (or the pseudogene TRBV3-2) to TRBJ2-1; perhaps TRBD1 as D (6 bases). The CDR3 totals 18 residues. Trimming removed 1 base at V and 0 bases at J, with 16 bases between. Per germline, CDR1 LGHDT and CDR2 YNNKEL (reference sequence). The CDR3 region is CASSQGFNRDTSYNEQFF. The CDR3 coding sequence is TGTGCCAGCAGCCAAGGTTTCAACCGGGACACCTCCTACAATGAGCAGTTCTTC.

The chain couples TRBV7-2 to TRBJ1-2; maybe TRBD1 (5 bases). CDR3 length: 13 residues. Germline CDR1 and CDR2: SGHTA and FQGNSA. V was clipped by 6 bases and J by 4 bases, with 12 bases between them. In DNA form, the CDR3 reads TGTGCCAGCAGTCTCCCGGGGGGCTATGGCTACACCTTC. Its protein product is CASSLPGGYGYTF.

This sequence joins TRBV19 and TRBJ1-6, with 9 bases matching TRBD1. V lost 10 bases, J lost 8 bases, and 12 bases stayed unmatched. Germline CDR1 LNHDA, CDR2 SQIVND (reference sequence). The length of the CDR3 is 15 residues. Here the CDR3 reads CATRAPGQGYSPLHF. The CDR3 nucleotides are TGTGCCACCCGCGCTCCGGGACAGGGTTATTCACCCCTCCACTTT.

This clone was found a few times. The rearrangement links TRBV28 to TRBJ2-1; D ambiguous. The germline V gene encodes CDR1 MDHEN and CDR2 SYDVKM. This CDR3 contains 14 residues. Trimming left V 2 bases short and J 1 base short, with 6 bases between. The CDR3 spells CASSLAPSYNEQFF. The CDR3 nucleotides read TGTGCCAGCAGTTTAGCGCCTTCCTACAATGAGCAGTTCTTC.

V usage is TRBV6-4 and J usage is TRBJ1-4; TRBD1 might be the D (6 bases). CDR1 MRHNA and CDR2 SNTAGT come from the germline V gene. The CDR3 runs to 15 residues. The V end was cut by 3 bases, the J end by 7 bases, with 15 bases between. CDR3 DNA: TGTGCCAGCAGTGAAAACGGGGGGGCTAGTGAAAAACTGTTTTTT. This gives the protein CASSENGGASEKLFF.

The CDR3: CASSPLNGALPDTQYF. The CDR3 DNA reads as TGTGCCAGCAGCCCACTCAACGGAGCCCTGCCAGATACGCAGTATTTT. The chain links TRBV7-8 to TRBJ2-3; D not resolved. Germline CDR1 reads SGHVS; CDR2 reads FQNEAQ. Trimming removed 5 bases from V and 4 bases from J, with 19 bases in between. This CDR3 is built from 16 residues.

The chain employs TRBV2 and TRBJ1-3; D unclear. V was pared by 4 bases and J by 2 bases, with 3 bases between. CDR3 length: 12 amino acids. The germline V gene encodes CDR1 SNHLY and CDR2 FYNNEI. Here the CDR3 reads CASSATGNTIYF. The DNA of the CDR3 is TGTGCCAGCAGTGCAACTGGAAACACCATATATTTT.

V is TRBV3-1 (or the pseudogene TRBV3-2) and J is TRBJ2-3, with D tentatively TRBD1 (5 bases). The CDR3 loop spans 15 amino acids. The V end lost 8 bases, the J end lost 3 bases, and 18 bases lay between the germline ends. The germline CDR1 and CDR2 sequences are LGHDT and YNNKEL (reference sequence). CDR3 in DNA: TGTGCCAGCGGTCCGGGCAGGGCTGGGACAGATACGCAGTATTTT. Translating it yields CASGPGRAGTDTQYF.

The chain uses TRBV2 and TRBJ1-5, with a weak D call TRBD1 (6 bases). The V gene's germline CDR1 is SNHLY and CDR2 FYNNEI. Deletions cut 4 bases from V and 7 bases from J, with 14 bases between. CDR3 length: 14 residues. The CDR3 is CASSAQGSHQPQHF. In DNA, the CDR3 is TGTGCCAGCAGTGCCCAGGGGAGTCACCAGCCCCAGCATTTT.

The CDR3 bases are TGTGCCAGCAGCAGGGGGCGGGAGGGCACCATATCCCCGGCCAAAAACATTCAGTACTTC. It codes for CASSRGREGTISPAKNIQYF. The chain uses TRBV6-6 and TRBJ2-4; possible D gene TRBD2, 9 bases. The CDR3 contains 20 residues. The V end was cut by 6 bases, the J end by 1 base, with 28 bases between. Germline V gene lookup returns CDR1 MNHNY and CDR2 SVGAGI (reference sequence).

V usage is TRBV19 and J usage is TRBJ1-1; a weak D match, TRBD1 (5 bases). Trimming pared 5 bases from V and 10 bases from J, leaving 17 bases between. Germline CDR1 is LNHDA and CDR2 is SQIVND (reference sequence). The length of the CDR3 is 13 residues. The CDR3 region has the DNA TGTGCCAGTAGTCTGGACAAACTTGGACGAGCTTTCTTT. Protein sequence: CASSLDKLGRAFF.

Concerning this clone: Other DNA sequences in the same sample also yield this CDR3. CDR3 region: CASSQDYSGNTIYF. DNA of the CDR3: TGTGCCAGCAGTCAGGACTACTCTGGAAACACCATATATTTT. The chain couples TRBV6-5 to TRBJ1-3; D remains unclear. Germline assignment: CDR1 MNHEY and CDR2 SVGAGI. V was shortened by 5 bases and J by 0 bases, with 8 bases between the two germline ends. There are 14 residues in the CDR3.

V gene TRBV9 combines with J gene TRBJ1-1; maybe TRBD1 (5 bases). V was clipped by 0 bases and J by 3 bases, with 9 bases between them. Germline V gene lookup returns CDR1 SGDLS and CDR2 YYNGEE. This CDR3 is built from 14 residues. CDR3 bases: TGTGCCAGCAGCGTAGCTTGGGGGGACACTGAAGCTTTCTTT. Its protein is CASSVAWGDTEAFF.

The chain combines TRBV18 with TRBJ1-1; D is unresolved. CDR3 length: 17 amino acids. The germline gives CDR1 KGHSH, CDR2 LQKENI. V lost 3 bases to trimming and J lost 1 base, with 18 bases between them. This CDR3 is CASSPSGDGPWNTEAFF. Here the CDR3 DNA reads TGTGCCAGCTCACCGTCCGGGGATGGGCCTTGGAACACTGAAGCTTTCTTT.

The gene calls are TRBV5-1 and TRBJ2-6; 7 bases agree with TRBD2. V trimming: 0 bases; J trimming: 2 bases; junction bases outside the gene matches: 5. The CDR3 sequence is 17 residues long. Germline loops: CDR1 SGHRS, CDR2 YFSETQ. CDR3 sequence reads: CASSLVAGEAGANVLTF. The DNA of the CDR3 is TGCGCCAGCAGCTTGGTTGCGGGAGAAGCTGGGGCCAACGTCCTGACTTTC.

The chain combines TRBV19 with TRBJ1-2; TRBD1 matches 10 bases. The V gene's germline CDR1 is LNHDA and CDR2 SQIVND (reference sequence). This CDR3 comprises 14 residues. V shed 4 bases, J shed 8 bases, and the junction held 7 bases outside the gene matches. The CDR3 sequence is CASSRDRGVHGYTF. CDR3 bases: TGTGCCAGTAGTAGGGACAGGGGTGTACACGGCTACACCTTC.

This chain links TRBV11-2 with TRBJ1-3; no firm D call. The CDR3 loop spans 14 amino acids. V was cut by 4 bases and J by 2 bases, with 9 bases left in between. Germline V lookup: CDR1 SGHAT, CDR2 FQNNGV. CDR3 sequence (DNA): TGTGCCAGCAGCTACTTCGTGCCTGGAAACACCATATATTTT. It is translated as CASSYFVPGNTIYF.

V gene TRBV19 combines with J gene TRBJ2-1; 7 bases match TRBD2. This CDR3 has 17 amino acids. With 3 bases clipped from V and 1 base from J, the junction kept 9 bases outside the gene matches. Germline loops: CDR1 LNHDA, CDR2 SQIVND (reference sequence). DNA for the CDR3: TGTGCCAGTAGTATCTACGGAGGGACTACATCCTACAATGAGCAGTTCTTC. Amino acid sequence: CASSIYGGTTSYNEQFF.

This CDR3 is CASSRGDMRNTEAFF. Written as DNA, the CDR3 is TGTGCCAGCAGCCGGGGGGACATGAGGAACACTGAAGCTTTCTTT. The gene calls are TRBV5-5 and TRBJ1-1, with D tentatively TRBD1 (6 bases). The CDR3 extends over 15 amino acids. With 4 bases removed from V and 1 base from J, the gap between germline ends came to 14 bases. Germline CDR1 and CDR2: SGHKS and YYEKEE (reference sequence).

The chain carries TRBV5-1 and TRBJ2-4; 8 nucleotides align to TRBD1. Per the germline V gene, CDR1 is SGHRS and CDR2 is YFSETQ. This CDR3 spans 16 amino acids. With 4 bases clipped from V and 0 bases from J, the junction kept 6 bases outside the gene matches. CDR3 DNA: TGCGCCAGCAGCCCCGGACAGGGTACAGCCAAAAACATTCAGTACTTC. Translated: CASSPGQGTAKNIQYF.

The chain carries TRBV28 and TRBJ2-3; the match to TRBD2 covers 9 bases. The germline gives CDR1 MDHEN, CDR2 SYDVKM. The CDR3 consists of 15 residues. J lost 5 bases, V lost 3 bases, and 6 bases had no gene match. CDR3 in amino acids: CASSFAGGPIDTQYF. The CDR3 DNA follows: TGTGCCAGCAGTTTTGCGGGAGGGCCTATAGATACGCAGTATTTT.

The CDR3 sequence: CASSHTRQSRSYEQYF. CDR3 bases: TGTGCCAGCAGCCATACTCGACAGAGCCGCTCCTACGAGCAGTACTTC. The chain is built from TRBV28 and TRBJ2-7; possibly TRBD1 for D (5 bases). V was shortened by 6 bases and J by 0 bases, with 18 bases between the two germline ends. Germline V lookup: CDR1 MDHEN, CDR2 SYDVKM. The CDR3 totals 16 residues.

The CDR3 here is CASSLWGGRAWRNEQFF. CDR3 in DNA: TGTGCCAGCAGCTTATGGGGCGGGAGGGCCTGGCGCAATGAGCAGTTCTTC. The chain employs TRBV7-2 and TRBJ2-1; the match to TRBD2 covers 9 bases. This CDR3 is built from 17 residues. The V and J ends lost 2 bases and 6 bases, in that order; junction bases with no gene match: 11. In germline, CDR1 is SGHTA, CDR2 FQGNSA.

The chain recombines TRBV3-1 (or the pseudogene TRBV3-2) with TRBJ1-3, with TRBD1 matching 10 bases. Trimming cost V 1 base and J 8 bases; bases outside gene matches: 5. CDR1 and CDR2 from the germline V gene are LGHDT and YNNKEL (reference sequence). The CDR3 contains 15 residues. The CDR3 region is CASSQVHGQGDTIYF. CDR3 nucleotide sequence: TGTGCCAGCAGCCAAGTACACGGACAGGGGGACACCATATATTTT.

The CDR3 nucleotides are TGTGCCAGCTCACCGGGGGGGCACGGTAGCACAGATACGCAGTATTTT. Encoded protein: CASSPGGHGSTDTQYF. The V call is TRBV18, the J call TRBJ2-3; a weak D match, TRBD2 (7 bases). This CDR3 has 16 residues. CDR1 and CDR2 (germline): KGHSH, LQKENI. V was cut by 3 bases and J by 0 bases, with 13 bases left in between.